This entry lists 26 T cell receptor beta chains sequenced from one sample in a study of shared clonotypes between healthy human individuals. Naive CD8 cells were CD45RO-negative, positively selected for CCR7, excluding terminally differentiated effector memory CD45RA+ cells. Using immunoSEQ multiplex PCR, the repertoire was profiled, and TCRdb retains in-frame clones only, with some absent. The sample gives approximately 840,000 clones, around 96% of which show up once; less than 0.25% is in the top ten. Material for sequencing was naive CD8+ T cells sorted from blood. These receptors were obtained from a man in his thirties or forties in good health.

This clone was seen only once. The chain recombines TRBV4-3 with TRBJ2-3, with 11 bases lining up with TRBD2. There are 15 residues in the CDR3. The V segment lost 7 bases and the J segment 3 bases; nucleotides outside the gene matches: 6. Germline values: CDR1 LGHNA, CDR2 YSLEER. The CDR3 coding sequence is TGCGCCAGCACCCCCGGGACTAGCGGAACAGATACGCAGTATTTT. It is translated as CASTPGTSGTDTQYF.

The chain links TRBV7-9 to TRBJ1-5; D remains ambiguous. Germline V gene lookup returns CDR1 SEHNR and CDR2 FQNEAQ (reference sequence). This CDR3 is 13 amino acids long. Trimming cost V 0 bases and J 6 bases, with 6 bases left between them. CDR3 sequence (DNA): TGTGCCAGCAGCTTAGCGTTTAGTCAGCCCCAGCATTTT. Protein product: CASSLAFSQPQHF.

J is TRBJ2-2 and V is TRBV19; TRBD1 agrees at 10 bases. Per germline, CDR1 LNHDA and CDR2 SQIVND (reference sequence). This CDR3 comprises 16 residues. The V segment lost 6 bases and the J segment 6 bases; nucleotides outside the gene matches: 10. This chain's CDR3 is CASSHSTDRGAGELFF. CDR3 in DNA: TGTGCCAGTAGCCACAGTACGGACAGGGGGGCCGGGGAGCTGTTTTTT.

The chain has TRBV4-1 and TRBJ1-3, with 8 nucleotides matching TRBD1. The trim removed 1 base at V and 0 bases at J, leaving 2 bases unmatched. This CDR3 is 16 amino acids long. Looked up from germline, CDR1 is MGHRA and CDR2 is YSYEKL. CDR3 sequence reads: CASSQADRDSGNTIYF. CDR3 coding DNA: TGCGCCAGCAGCCAAGCGGACAGGGACTCTGGAAACACCATATATTTT.

This chain links TRBV5-1 with TRBJ2-7; 9 nucleotides match TRBD1. The germline V gene has CDR1 SGHRS and CDR2 YFSETQ. J lost 0 bases, V lost 4 bases, and 5 bases had no gene match. This CDR3 is built from 15 residues. The CDR3 protein is CASSNRDRASYEQYF. CDR3 bases: TGCGCCAGCAGCAACCGGGACAGGGCCTCCTACGAGCAGTACTTC.

The V call is TRBV27, the J call TRBJ1-5; TRBD1 might be the D (5 bases). Germline V gives CDR1 MNHEY, CDR2 SMNVEV (reference sequence). V lost 5 bases to trimming and J lost 7 bases, with 12 bases between them. CDR3 length equals 13 residues. CDR3 coding DNA: TGTGCCAGCAGTCAGGCAGGGTGGCAGCCCCAGCATTTT. Protein: CASSQAGWQPQHF.

This chain links TRBV5-8 with TRBJ1-3, with D unclear. CDR1 SGHTS and CDR2 YDEGEE come from the germline V gene. Trimming left V 3 bases short and J 2 bases short, with 12 bases between. There are 15 residues in the CDR3. CDR3 DNA sequence: TGTGCCAGCAGCTCCCTCCAAGAGCCTGGAAACACCATATATTTT. The encoded protein is CASSSLQEPGNTIYF.

The chain recombines TRBV28 with TRBJ2-3, with 13 bases matching TRBD2. J was trimmed by 9 bases and V by 6 bases; bases with no gene match: 21. The CDR3 consists of 19 residues. Per the germline V gene, CDR1 is MDHEN and CDR2 is SYDVKM. The CDR3 DNA reads as TGTGCCAGCAGACCAAGTCCGGGACTAGCGGGACATGGCGCTGAGACGCAGTATTTT. Protein product: CASRPSPGLAGHGAETQYF.

This chain uses TRBV9 with TRBJ2-5; D gene ambiguous. V lost 0 bases and J lost 3, with 9 bases in between. The germline gives CDR1 SGDLS, CDR2 YYNGEE. The CDR3 is 14 amino acids. The CDR3 region has the DNA TGTGCCAGCAGCGTAGACGGTCGGGAAGAGACCCAGTACTTC. Protein: CASSVDGREETQYF. The full variable domain, in which reference TRBV9 and TRBJ2-5 provide the parts outside the CDR3, is DSGVTQTPKHLITATGQRVTLRCSPRSGDLSVYWYQQSLDQGLQFLIQYYNGEERAKGNILERFSAQQFPDLHSELNLSSLELGDSALYFCASSVDGREETQYFGPGTRLLVL.

V gene TRBV5-6 combines with J gene TRBJ1-2; no firm D call. Germline loops: CDR1 SGHDT, CDR2 YYEEEE. Trimming took off 4 bases at V and 1 base at J, with 5 bases between the two ends. The CDR3 consists of 12 residues. CDR3 region: CASSTNNYGYTF. As DNA, the CDR3 is TGTGCCAGCAGCACGAATAACTATGGCTACACCTTC.

This sequence joins TRBV20-1 and TRBJ1-3, with D possibly being TRBD1 (6 bases). The CDR3 has 11 amino acids. V was shortened by 6 bases and J by 6 bases, with 9 bases between the two germline ends. CDR1 DFQATT and CDR2 SNEGSKA come from the germline V gene (reference sequence). CDR3 DNA: TGCAGTGCCAGGACAGAAAACACCATATATTTT. Amino acid sequence: CSARTENTIYF.

CDR3 in amino acids: CASRGETLRYGYTF. In DNA, the CDR3 is TGTGCCAGCAGGGGCGAGACATTGCGCTATGGCTACACCTTC. V gene TRBV6-1 combines with J gene TRBJ1-2; D is uncertain. The CDR3 runs 14 residues. Between the trimmed V and J ends, which lost 6 bases and 4 bases, there was a span of 15 bases. CDR1 and CDR2 (germline): MNHNS, SASEGT.

V usage is TRBV4-2 and J usage is TRBJ2-1; 9 bases are shared with TRBD2. CDR3 length: 17 residues. Trimming cost V 0 bases and J 5 bases; bases outside gene matches: 8. CDR1 LGHNA and CDR2 YNFKEQ come from the germline V gene. CDR3 DNA: TGTGCCAGCAGCCAAGAGAACCCATCTAGCGGGAACAATGAGCAGTTCTTC. Amino acid sequence: CASSQENPSSGNNEQFF.

The chain joins TRBV7-8 to TRBJ1-4; no clear D gene. V lost 1 base, J lost 0 bases, and 12 bases lay in between. CDR1 is SGHVS and CDR2 is FQNEAQ in the germline V gene. CDR3 size: 17 residues. The CDR3 loop reads CASSLVPGLSTNEKLFF. The DNA for the CDR3 is TGTGCCAGCAGCTTAGTGCCGGGGTTGTCAACTAATGAAAAACTGTTTTTT.

This chain joins TRBV5-6 and TRBJ2-7; the D is unclear. The CDR3 is 15 amino acids. V was clipped by 3 bases and J by 0 bases, with 13 bases between them. CDR1 is SGHDT, CDR2 YYEEEE, per germline. The CDR3 DNA follows: TGTGCCAGCAGCTCGAATGACGCGAGCTCCTACGAGCAGTACTTC. Protein product: CASSSNDASSYEQYF. Complete variable domain (other parts from reference TRBV5-6 and TRBJ2-7): DAGVTQSPTHLIKTRGQQVTLRCSPKSGHDTVSWYQQALGQGPQFIFQYYEEEERQRGNFPDRFSGHQFPNYSSELNVNALLLGDSALYLCASSSNDASSYEQYFGPGTRLTVT.

The V gene is TRBV11-2, the J gene TRBJ2-7; weak D call: TRBD1 (5 bases). V was clipped by 5 bases and J by 3 bases, with 11 bases between them. Per the germline V gene, CDR1 is SGHAT and CDR2 is FQNNGV. This CDR3 is built from 13 residues. Here the CDR3 DNA reads TGTGCCAGCAGCCTGGGGCCTCACTACGAGCAGTACTTC. Protein: CASSLGPHYEQYF.

The rearrangement uses TRBV29-1 and TRBJ2-3, with unresolved D. CDR3 length: 13 residues. Germline V gene data show CDR1 as SQVTM and CDR2 as ANQGSEA. Trimming stripped 0 bases from V and 6 bases from J, with 10 bases between. The CDR3 bases are TGCAGCGTTGAAGATAGTAGTCTGGATACGCAGTATTTT. Amino acids: CSVEDSSLDTQYF.

V gene TRBV27 combines with J gene TRBJ2-7; D possibly uses TRBD1 or TRBD2 (5 bases each). V dropped 3 bases and J dropped 4 bases, with 10 bases sitting between them. Per germline, CDR1 MNHEY and CDR2 SMNVEV (reference sequence). The CDR3 contains 13 residues. CDR3 nucleotides: TGTGCCAGCAGTTTCCGGGACGCGTACGAGCAGTACTTC. Its translation: CASSFRDAYEQYF.

The chain has TRBV5-1 and TRBJ1-1; D is uncertain. The V gene's germline CDR1 is SGHRS and CDR2 YFSETQ. This CDR3 is 16 amino acids long. Trimming took off 4 bases at V and 0 bases at J, with 16 bases between the two ends. The CDR3 spells CASSPVGHGMNTEAFF. In DNA form, the CDR3 reads TGCGCCAGCAGCCCCGTAGGCCATGGCATGAACACTGAAGCTTTCTTT. Drawing the rest from reference TRBV5-1 and TRBJ1-1, the complete variable domain is KAGVTQTPRYLIKTRGQQVTLSCSPISGHRSVSWYQQTPGQGLQFLFEYFSETQRNKGNFPGRFSGRQFSNSRSEMNVSTLELGDSALYLCASSPVGHGMNTEAFFGQGTRLTVV.

The J gene is TRBJ2-7, the V gene TRBV28; 8 bases map to TRBD2. The CDR3 consists of 15 residues. The V and J ends lost 3 bases and 3 bases, in that order; junction bases with no gene match: 7. Germline V gives CDR1 MDHEN, CDR2 SYDVKM. The CDR3 region is CASSFREGHRYEQYF. The CDR3 DNA sequence: TGTGCCAGCAGTTTCCGGGAGGGACACCGCTACGAGCAGTACTTC. Full variable domain (outside the CDR3, taken from reference TRBV28 and TRBJ2-7): DVKVTQSSRYLVKRTGEKVFLECVQDMDHENMFWYRQDPGLGLRLIYFSYDVKMKEKGDIPEGYSVSREKKERFSLILESASTNQTSMYLCASSFREGHRYEQYFGPGTRLTVT.

This chain uses TRBV28 with TRBJ2-2, with D possibly TRBD1 on 5 matching bases. This CDR3 is built from 15 residues. Trimming stripped 6 bases from V and 5 bases from J, with 16 bases between. CDR1 is MDHEN and CDR2 is SYDVKM in the germline V gene. In nucleotides, the CDR3 is TGTGCCAGCAGGAAACAGGATTTGGAGACCGGGGAGCTGTTTTTT. Translating gives CASRKQDLETGELFF.

The chain links TRBV2 to TRBJ2-7; a weak D match, TRBD2 (6 bases). The CDR3 totals 16 residues. V was cut by 3 bases and J by 1 base, with 16 bases left in between. Germline V gene sequence: CDR1 SNHLY, CDR2 FYNNEI. The CDR3 bases are TGTGCCAGCAGTGAGTTGGCGGGGCCTCGATCCTACGAGCAGTACTTC. Encoded protein: CASSELAGPRSYEQYF.

The chain has TRBV27 and TRBJ2-2; no reliable D call. Germline lookup yields CDR1 MNHEY and CDR2 SMNVEV (reference sequence). Deletions cut 5 bases from V and 5 bases from J, with 12 bases between. The CDR3 contains 14 residues. Written as DNA, the CDR3 is TGTGCCAGCAGTCCCCCCGGGTGGACCGGGGAGCTGTTTTTT. The encoded protein is CASSPPGWTGELFF.

V and J are TRBV29-1 and TRBJ2-7; D possibly corresponds to TRBD2 (6 bases). The germline CDR1 and CDR2 sequences are SQVTM and ANQGSEA. Trimming stripped 4 bases from V and 3 bases from J, with 28 bases between. The CDR3 spans 18 residues. The CDR3 reads CSVVGWGGRREEDYEQYF. The DNA of the CDR3 is TGCAGCGTTGTGGGCTGGGGAGGAAGGCGGGAAGAGGACTACGAGCAGTACTTC.

V gene TRBV15 combines with J gene TRBJ2-7; possibly TRBD2 for D (6 bases). Trimming shortened V by 4 bases and J by 4 bases, and 14 bases separated the two germline ends. The CDR3 sequence is 14 residues long. The V gene's germline CDR1 is LNHNV and CDR2 YYDKDF (reference sequence). CDR3 protein: CATSIGTGQYEQYF. CDR3 DNA: TGTGCCACCAGCATCGGGACTGGACAATACGAGCAGTACTTC.

The J gene is TRBJ1-2, the V gene TRBV19; no clear D gene. V gave up 4 bases and J gave up 4 bases, with 10 bases separating them. This CDR3 is built from 13 residues. Germline CDR1 is LNHDA and CDR2 is SQIVND (reference sequence). The CDR3 region is CASSTRSAYGYTF. The CDR3 bases are TGTGCCAGTAGTACCAGGAGCGCCTATGGCTACACCTTC.